This T cell receptor (beta chain) came from a study of PD-1 blockade in classical Hodgkin lymphoma. Turning to the study itself: Patients were administered nivolumab (3 mg/kg intravenously) every 2 weeks.

Overall study findings and caveats: Some patients started nivolumab under 1 year after ASCT, and they were excluded.

The germline CDR1 and CDR2 sequences are LNHDA and SQIVND (reference sequence). V was pared by 2 bases and J by 6 bases, with 6 bases of the junction left unmatched. The CDR3 is made up of 16 amino acids. Clones were sequenced by immunoSEQ multiplex PCR, and TCRdb holds only the in-frame ones, with some missing. The sample holds more than 15,000 clones, about 83% seen once. Time point noted: cycle 4 day 1 (C4D1), after 6 weeks of nivolumab. Relapse was seen in all patients after autologous stem cell transplantation, and brentuximab vedotin exposure was variable. This clone was seen only a few times. Its antigen is unidentified.

The rearrangement links TRBV19 to TRBJ1-6; 8 positions agree with TRBD1. The receptor was derived from a human donor with classical Hodgkin lymphoma. The specimen was peripheral blood mononuclear cells (PBMCs), collected before the fourth cycle of nivolumab. CDR3 amino acids: CASSIYGGTGNSPLHF. CDR3 coding DNA: TGTGCCAGTAGTATATACGGCGGGACAGGTAATTCACCCCTCCACTTT.